This TCR beta chain was identified during a study of T cell repertoires in cytomegalovirus infection. The overall study: Public TCR beta signatures indicated both CMV infection and matching HLA type.

The study's findings and limits: HLA-C-restricted CMV-specific TCR beta clonotypes prevailed in the ex vivo response. Frequencies of public TCR beta families were cumulated, and this identified carriers of CMV plus the relevant HLA.

This CDR3 has 15 residues. V dropped 7 bases and J dropped 2; count of bases not matched to a gene: 6. In germline, CDR1 is SGHNT, CDR2 YYREEE (reference sequence). Of note for this clonotype: Its antigen remains unknown.

TCRdb passed the reads through MiXCR, listing each CDR3 protein once. This sample has about 530,000 distinct CDR3 sequences, with around a quarter found just once. This rearrangement joins TRBV5-4 to TRBJ2-1, with 10 bases matching TRBD2. The TCR was taken from a human donor in good health (CMV status not recorded). Some clones in this sample may be carry-over from other donors' samples. Sample: PBMCs. CDR3 region: CASRLAGDPYNEQFF. The CDR3 nucleotides are TGTGCCAGCCGGCTAGCGGGAGACCCCTACAATGAGCAGTTCTTC.